Below are 17 T cell receptor beta chains sequenced from a single sample in a study of cytomegalovirus exposure and HLA in healthy donors. Researchers ran the PCR with 60 Vbeta and 13 Jbeta primers. The data were produced by immunoSEQ multiplex PCR, yet TCRdb's version contains in-frame clones alone and is incomplete. The sample holds around 28,000 clones, about 83% seen once. The material sequenced was PBMCs. The receptors shown here come from a boy between 10 and 17 years old in good health and CMV-seronegative.

In nucleotides, the CDR3 is TGTGCCAGTAGGGGACAGGGGCTGAGCACTGAAGCTTTCTTT. It codes for CASRGQGLSTEAFF. This chain links TRBV19 with TRBJ1-1; 10 nucleotides line up with TRBD1. CDR1 and CDR2 (germline): LNHDA, SQIVND (reference sequence). V lost 6 bases and J lost 4; bases outside the gene matches: 5. The CDR3 contains 14 residues.

The chain combines TRBV2 with TRBJ1-1; 8 bases fit TRBD1. The CDR3 consists of 18 residues. Germline V CDR1 and CDR2: SNHLY, FYNNEI. J gave up 0 bases and V 1 base, and 10 bases lay outside the gene matches. CDR3 nucleotide sequence: TGTGCCAGCAGTGAAGAGGACAGGGTTTTTCGCTTGAACACTGAAGCTTTCTTT. Protein product: CASSEEDRVFRLNTEAFF.

This chain joins TRBV7-9 and TRBJ2-7; 9 bases map to TRBD1. V lost 5 bases and J lost 3; bases outside the gene matches: 17. Germline loops: CDR1 SEHNR, CDR2 FQNEAQ (reference sequence). There are 18 residues in the CDR3. The CDR3 DNA sequence: TGTGCCAGCAGCCCCCGGGGGACAGGGTCGGAGTTTATCTACGAGCAGTACTTC. Amino acids: CASSPRGTGSEFIYEQYF.

The genes are TRBV7-3 and TRBJ2-1; the match to TRBD2 covers 12 bases. This CDR3 comprises 21 residues. The V segment lost 4 bases and the J segment 6 bases; nucleotides outside the gene matches: 22. Germline CDR1 and CDR2: SGHTA and FQGTGA. The CDR3 nucleotides read TGTGCCAGCAGCTCCCCCCACCCCGCTAGCGGGGGGGCCGGTTTTTCCAATGAGCAGTTCTTC. The encoded protein is CASSSPHPASGGAGFSNEQFF.

Here the CDR3 DNA reads TGTGCCAGCAGCTTACCCGGACACTATGAAGCTTTCTTT. Residues: CASSLPGHYEAFF. This chain uses TRBV7-2 with TRBJ1-1, with D perhaps matching TRBD1 (5 bases). This CDR3 is 13 amino acids long. The germline gives CDR1 SGHTA, CDR2 FQGNSA. Trimming stripped 2 bases from V and 7 bases from J, with 11 bases between.

This chain connects TRBV4-2 to TRBJ1-2, with 11 bases aligning to TRBD1. Trimming took 0 bases from V and 7 from J; bases not matched to a gene: 7. The CDR3 has 16 amino acids. Germline CDR1 and CDR2: LGHNA and YNFKEQ. CDR3 nucleotides: TGTGCCAGCAGCCAAGATCACGCGGACAGGGGGCTTGGCTACACCTTC. Its translation: CASSQDHADRGLGYTF.

The chain recombines TRBV6-5 with TRBJ2-7; TRBD2 agrees at 11 bases. This CDR3 is 15 amino acids long. Trimming at V came to 6 bases and at J to 4 bases, leaving 8 bases not matched to a gene. The germline V gene encodes CDR1 MNHEY and CDR2 SVGAGI. CDR3 in DNA: TGTGCCAGCAGCAAAGCAGGGACTAGCGGTTACGAGCAGTACTTC. Protein product: CASSKAGTSGYEQYF.

The count of this clone is one. This chain links TRBV4-1 with TRBJ2-3; 11 bases are shared with TRBD2. The germline gives CDR1 MGHRA, CDR2 YSYEKL. The junction had 4 bases not matched to a gene; V was cut back by 3 bases and J by 2 bases. This CDR3 has 16 residues. The DNA for the CDR3 is TGCGCCAGCAGCCAGAGGACTAGCGGGTCCACAGATACGCAGTATTTT. Encoded protein: CASSQRTSGSTDTQYF.

V and J are TRBV2 and TRBJ2-1; 7 bases map to TRBD2. The CDR3 extends over 12 amino acids. The V gene end was trimmed by 4 bases and the J gene end by 6 bases; junction bases not matched to a gene: 0. The germline V gene encodes CDR1 SNHLY and CDR2 FYNNEI. This chain's CDR3 is CASSAGGNEQFF. The CDR3 nucleotides are TGTGCCAGCAGTGCGGGGGGCAATGAGCAGTTCTTC.

The chain links TRBV28 to TRBJ2-3; 15 bases agree with TRBD2. CDR3 length: 19 residues. Germline V CDR1 and CDR2: MDHEN, SYDVKM. The J segment lost 0 bases and the V segment lost 4 bases, leaving 8 bases of the junction unmatched. CDR3 sequence: CASSSPWTSGGASTDTQYF. CDR3 DNA: TGTGCCAGCAGTTCGCCCTGGACTAGCGGGGGGGCGAGCACAGATACGCAGTATTTT.

The chain is built from TRBV13 and TRBJ2-2; tentative D call: TRBD2 (5 bases). CDR3 length: 15 residues. CDR1 and CDR2 (germline): PRHDT, FYEKMQ (reference sequence). Trimming removed 1 base at V and 6 bases at J, with 12 bases between. DNA of the CDR3: TGTGCCAGCAGCTTAGTCTTTCGAGGGTCCGGGGAGCTGTTTTTT. It encodes CASSLVFRGSGELFF.

This chain connects TRBV5-1 to TRBJ1-4; the D is unclear. Trimming stripped 4 bases from V and 8 bases from J, with 18 bases between. From germline, CDR1 is SGHRS and CDR2 YFSETQ. The CDR3 consists of 15 residues. The CDR3 sequence: CASSPTRPTREKLFF. CDR3 bases: TGCGCCAGCAGCCCCACCCGCCCAACGCGGGAAAAACTGTTTTTT. Supplemented by reference TRBV5-1 and TRBJ1-4, the full variable domain reads KAGVTQTPRYLIKTRGQQVTLSCSPISGHRSVSWYQQTPGQGLQFLFEYFSETQRNKGNFPGRFSGRQFSNSRSEMNVSTLELGDSALYLCASSPTRPTREKLFFGSGTQLSVL.

The gene calls are TRBV19 and TRBJ2-1, with TRBD1 identical over 10 bases. This CDR3 has 15 residues. Germline trimming cut 4 bases from V and 4 bases from J; bases unmatched to any gene: 4. Germline lookup yields CDR1 LNHDA and CDR2 SQIVND (reference sequence). For the CDR3, the DNA is TGTGCCAGTAGTAGCGGACAGGGGGATTACAATGAGCAGTTCTTC. Encoded protein: CASSSGQGDYNEQFF. Full variable domain (outside the CDR3, taken from reference TRBV19 and TRBJ2-1): DGGITQSPKYLFRKEGQNVTLSCEQNLNHDAMYWYRQDPGQGLRLIYYSQIVNDFQKGDIAEGYSVSREKKESFPLTVTSAQKNPTAFYLCASSSGQGDYNEQFFGPGTRLTVL.

This chain connects TRBV2 to TRBJ2-2, with 7 nucleotides matching TRBD1. The CDR3 loop spans 13 amino acids. V was clipped by 7 bases and J by 10 bases; unmatched bases: 9. Germline CDR1 reads SNHLY; CDR2 reads FYNNEI. In DNA form, the CDR3 reads TGTGCCAGCATGAGGGGACAGCAGGAGGAGCTGTTTTTT. Translating it yields CASMRGQQEELFF.

This chain uses TRBV6-1 with TRBJ2-7; 9 nucleotides match TRBD2. This CDR3 is built from 14 residues. The V gene's germline CDR1 is MNHNS and CDR2 SASEGT. V trimming: 10 bases; J trimming: 3 bases; junction bases outside the gene matches: 10. This chain's CDR3 is CATLKTSGNYEQYF. DNA for the CDR3: TGTGCCACCCTAAAGACTAGCGGTAACTACGAGCAGTACTTC.

V usage is TRBV5-4 and J usage is TRBJ2-2, with TRBD2 identical over 14 bases. V gave up 4 bases and J gave up 7 bases; unmatched junction bases: 9. The CDR3 is 17 residues long. CDR1 is SGHNT and CDR2 is YYREEE in the germline V gene (reference sequence). CDR3: CASSRGLAGENGGELFF. CDR3 bases: TGTGCCAGCAGCAGGGGACTAGCGGGAGAAAACGGCGGGGAGCTGTTTTTT. The variable domain in full, with the rest retrieved from reference TRBV5-4 and TRBJ2-2, is ETGVTQSPTHLIKTRGQQVTLRCSSQSGHNTVSWYQQALGQGPQFIFQYYREEENGRGNFPPRFSGLQFPNYSSELNVNALELDDSALYLCASSRGLAGENGGELFFGEGSRLTVL.

The rearrangement joins TRBV4-2 to TRBJ2-3; 8 positions match TRBD1. Germline trimming cut 1 base from V and 1 base from J; bases unmatched to any gene: 4. Germline V gene data show CDR1 as LGHNA and CDR2 as YNFKEQ. The CDR3 is 16 amino acids. The CDR3, as DNA: TGTGCCAGCAGCCAAGCCCCGGGACAGGGCACAGATACGCAGTATTTT. Encoded protein: CASSQAPGQGTDTQYF.